This entry lists 6 T cell receptor beta chains sequenced from one sample in a study of T cell responses to AZD1222 COVID-19 vaccine. TCRdb's table, derived via immunoSEQ multiplex PCR, lists solely in-frame clones and lacks some. The sample holds about 160,000 clones; 93% are singletons and the top ten take around 0.96%. The specimen was peripheral blood, collected on day 0 of AZD1222 vaccination. The source of these receptors is an adult in good health.

CDR3 in DNA: TGTGCCAGCAGTGTGACAGCCGGAAACACCATATATTTT. Translated, it gives CASSVTAGNTIYF. The chain is built from TRBV2 and TRBJ1-3; perhaps TRBD1 as D (5 bases). Germline-derived CDR1 and CDR2 are SNHLY and FYNNEI. This CDR3 comprises 13 residues. The V gene lost 4 bases and the J gene lost 4 bases, with 8 bases spanning the gap.

This chain joins TRBV7-2 and TRBJ2-2; possibly TRBD1 for D (5 bases). The CDR3 is 13 residues long. V gave up 4 bases and J gave up 6 bases, with 9 bases separating them. CDR1 and CDR2 from the germline V gene are SGHTA and FQGNSA. CDR3 sequence reads: CASSYWGPGELFF. Here the CDR3 DNA reads TGTGCCAGCAGCTATTGGGGCCCCGGGGAGCTGTTTTTT.

The chain joins TRBV2 to TRBJ2-5, with D maybe TRBD2 (5 bases). The CDR3 runs to 13 residues. V gave up 4 bases and J gave up 4 bases, with 10 bases separating them. CDR1 is SNHLY, CDR2 FYNNEI, per germline. In DNA form, the CDR3 reads TGTGCCAGCAGTGCCTTCGGGATAGAGACCCAGTACTTC. This sequence encodes CASSAFGIETQYF.

The gene calls are TRBV3-1 (or the pseudogene TRBV3-2) and TRBJ1-6; D remains unclear. The CDR3 contains 14 residues. Germline CDR1 LGHDT, CDR2 YNNKEL (reference sequence). V gave up 0 bases and J gave up 5 bases, with 5 bases separating them. CDR3 residues: CASSQDVHNSPLHF. For the CDR3, the DNA is TGTGCCAGCAGCCAAGATGTCCATAATTCACCCCTCCACTTT.

J is TRBJ1-2 and V is TRBV12-3 or TRBV12-4, with D unresolved. Trimming left V 1 base short and J 5 bases short, with 8 bases between. The CDR3 consists of 13 residues. CDR3 amino acids: CASSLDGEYGYTF. The CDR3 bases are TGTGCCAGCAGTTTAGATGGCGAATATGGCTACACCTTC.

This clone was counted once. The rearrangement joins TRBV3-1 (or the pseudogene TRBV3-2) to TRBJ2-7; D gene uncertain. V lost 4 bases and J lost 0, with 10 bases in between. Germline CDR1 is LGHDT and CDR2 is YNNKEL (reference sequence). The CDR3 runs to 14 residues. The CDR3 loop reads CASSPLTSSYEQYF. CDR3 in DNA: TGTGCCAGCAGCCCGTTAACGAGCTCCTACGAGCAGTACTTC.